This TCR beta chain was recovered during a study of OX40 agonist ivuxolimab in advanced cancers. Across the whole study: Three patients, one with hepatocellular carcinoma and two with cutaneous melanoma, achieved partial responses. Whole-study results and caveats: CD8+ T cells were the subset that, on average, had more expanded clones than CD4+. No determination was made of the antigen specificity of the expanded peripheral T cells. CD4+ and CD8+ blood T cells expanded clonally by week 6 at 0.1 to 3.0 mg/kg.

The CDR3 contains 15 residues. Trimming pared 0 bases from V and 3 bases from J, leaving 13 bases between. Germline CDR1 SGDLS, CDR2 YYNGEE. To note about this clone: Its specificity is unknown.

Data came from immunoSEQ multiplex PCR; TCRdb stores just in-frame clones and leaves some out. The repertoire holds roughly 70,000 clones, 80% to 90% seen once, with about 1.1% in the top ten. The V and J genes are TRBV9 and TRBJ2-7; D is possibly TRBD1 or TRBD2 (5 bases each). The clonotype originates from an adult with an advanced solid tumor such as melanoma, head and neck, liver or kidney cancer. This material consisted of CD4+ or CD8+ T cells sorted from blood, taken in a trial of the OX40 agonist ivuxolimab. The CDR3 loop is CASSVAAGTNYEQYF. CDR3 bases: TGTGCCAGCAGCGTAGCGGCAGGGACGAACTACGAGCAGTACTTC.